This T cell receptor (beta chain) is from a study of CD8+CD57+ T cells in acquired aplastic anemia (dated by TCRdb to about 2018). For context, the study as a whole: DNA extracted from sorted CD4+ and CD8+ cells had a mean of approximately 3.3 ug, with a range of 0.2 to 27.4 ug. Healthy donor samples averaged about 9.8 million reads for CD4+ and 11 million to 13 million for CD8+ cells.

The cysteine opens and the phenylalanine closes a CDR3 of 13 amino acids. Only CDR3 DNA remains: 39 bases, in frame from the first base. Based on the germline V gene (reference sequence), the CDR1 and CDR2 sequences are LNHNV and YYDKDF. V is pared back by 3 bases and J by 0 bases, with 6 bases lying between the germline termini. This clonotype was counted once. What antigen it recognizes has not been identified. Qualities for individual bases were not recorded, and no much larger clone is one base off. On its own, one read is weak support. Paper-wide results and their limitations: CD8+ Simpson's diversity did not differ significantly between patients and healthy controls (P=0.060). Fewer than 35 CD8+ CDR3 sequences were found to be shared between patients and controls, but these sequences appeared to be highly expressed in patients and within the immunodominant clones of the patients.

Genomic DNA served as template for TCR beta VDJ combination and CDR3 sequence profiling. An Illumina HiSeq 2000 was the platform used for TCR repertoire sequencing. As for the original processing: Repertoire assessment relied on Simpson's diversity index, CDR3 size and DJ length profiles, and TRBV/TRBJ rearrangement plots. Whichever DNA sequence was most abundant in the deep sequencing data was defined as the immunodominant clone. CDR3 amino acid sequences were checked for sharing between subjects and were compared against published repertoires and the VDJdb database. The public reads were reanalyzed by TCRdb: fastp trimming at Q25, MiXCR alignment, in-frame beta chains only. Each CDR3 protein appears once, grouped with its most common genes and DNA. What appears here as the V and J calls and clone size reflects TCRdb's work, not the paper's. A total of fewer than 150,000 distinct CDR3 sequences appear in this sample, about 46% of them only once. About 2.3% of the sample comes from the top ten.

In this study, sorted CD4+ and CD8+ T cells from the blood of healthy subjects and of severe aplastic anemia patients had their TCR repertoires deep-sequenced. Ficoll-Paque density gradient centrifugation was used to isolate peripheral blood mononuclear cells. Before DNA extraction, CD4+ and CD8+ T cells were sorted by FACS or by magnetic beads. Sequenced input: sorted CD4+, CD8+, or CD8+CD57+ T cells (not recorded which) from PBMCs. The receptor was derived from a human donor in good health, serving as a control. The V and J segments used are TRBV15 and TRBJ2-7, with the D gene uncertain. CDR3 loop: CATSSPTSYEQYF. The sequence in DNA is TGTGCCACCAGCAGTCCCACCTCCTACGAGCAGTACTTC.